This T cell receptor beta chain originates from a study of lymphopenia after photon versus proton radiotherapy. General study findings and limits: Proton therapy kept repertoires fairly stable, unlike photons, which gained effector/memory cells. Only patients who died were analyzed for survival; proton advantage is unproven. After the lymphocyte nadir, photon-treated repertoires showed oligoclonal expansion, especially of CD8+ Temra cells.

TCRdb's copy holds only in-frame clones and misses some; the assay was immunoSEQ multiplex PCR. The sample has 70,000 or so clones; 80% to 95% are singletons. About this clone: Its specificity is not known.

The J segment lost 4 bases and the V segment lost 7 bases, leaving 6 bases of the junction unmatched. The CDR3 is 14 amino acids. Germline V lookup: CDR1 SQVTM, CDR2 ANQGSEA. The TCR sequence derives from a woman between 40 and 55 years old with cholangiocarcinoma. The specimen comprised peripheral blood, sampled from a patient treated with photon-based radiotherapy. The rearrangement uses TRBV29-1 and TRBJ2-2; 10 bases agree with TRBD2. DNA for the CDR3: TGCAGCGGCCGGACTAGCGGACTCACCGGGGAGCTGTTTTTT. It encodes CSGRTSGLTGELFF.